A selection of T cell receptor beta chains follows, all from one sample in a study of T cells in Graves' hyperthyroidism and ophthalmopathy. A single record per CDR3 protein comes from TCRdb applying MiXCR to the multiplex PCR reads. The sample has about 720,000 distinct CDR3 sequences; roughly 15% are singletons. The specimen was blood. These receptors were obtained from a young man with Graves' hyperthyroidism. Both conserved end residues are part of each CDR3.

v_gene,j_gene,CDR3aa
TRBV24-1,TRBJ2-1,CATRAAAVNEQLF
TRBV20-1,TRBJ1-1,CSARKGAGTTEAFF
TRBV12-3/TRBV12-4,TRBJ2-1,CASRPSTRILNEQFF
TRBV5-1,TRBJ2-7,CASSLGGQGLMTYEQYF
TRBV5-1,TRBJ1-1,CAGSLAGKGISEAFF
TRBV7-9,TRBJ2-5,CASSSVTWETQYF
TRBV6-5,TRBJ2-1,CASRGFMAGSSYNEQFF
TRBV20-1,TRBJ2-5,CSARAALGRETQYF
TRBV30,TRBJ2-7,CAWSSLYEQYF
TRBV7-9,TRBJ2-1,CASSHLGTSNEQFF
TRBV30,TRBJ1-6,CAWKSGGAPSNSPLHF
TRBV6-1,TRBJ2-5,CASGGPLHETQYF
TRBV20-1,TRBJ1-5,CSAKEGLGQPQHF